These 6 T cell receptor beta chains came from one sample sequenced in a study of T-cell reconstitution after alpha-beta-depleted transplantation in children. A library of TCRbeta sequences, prepared with unique molecular identifiers, was generated. Via MiXCR, TCRdb re-called the PCR reads, giving one row per CDR3 protein. The sample holds about 440,000 distinct CDR3 sequences, 43% seen once. Sample: PBMCs, taken before TCRalphabeta/CD19-depleted stem cell transplant. These receptors were collected from a girl aged 2 to 10 with aplastic anemia, due to receive a stem cell transplant.

This clonotype was picked up one time. The V gene is TRBV27, the J gene TRBJ1-1; D is unclear. Trimming cost V 6 bases and J 6 bases, with 14 bases left between them. The CDR3 loop spans 13 amino acids. Germline V gene data show CDR1 as MNHEY and CDR2 as SMNVEV (reference sequence). The CDR3: CASSIAVRAEAFF. For the CDR3, the DNA is TGTGCCAGCAGCATCGCGGTTCGGGCTGAAGCTTTCTTT.

J is TRBJ2-7 and V is TRBV2; possibly TRBD1 for D (5 bases). The CDR3 has 13 amino acids. The germline V and J ends were trimmed by 6 bases and 5 bases, with 14 bases remaining between them. CDR1 SNHLY and CDR2 FYNNEI come from the germline V gene. The CDR3 region is CASRTGVKDEQYF. The CDR3 DNA reads TGTGCCAGCAGAACAGGTGTAAAGGACGAGCAGTACTTC.

In its sample, this clonotype was seen many times. The V gene is TRBV29-1, the J gene TRBJ2-5; perhaps D is TRBD1 or TRBD2 (5 bases each). V was trimmed by 5 bases and J by 3 bases, leaving 25 bases between them. This CDR3 is 17 amino acids long. Germline V gene data show CDR1 as SQVTM and CDR2 as ANQGSEA. CDR3 loop: CSVTPGPWLTSKETQYF. The CDR3 DNA follows: TGCAGCGTTACTCCGGGGCCATGGTTAACCTCCAAAGAGACCCAGTACTTC.

This chain connects TRBV29-1 to TRBJ1-4; D possibly corresponds to TRBD1 (5 bases). This CDR3 comprises 15 residues. V was cut by 0 bases and J by 10 bases, with 18 bases left in between. Germline V gene lookup returns CDR1 SQVTM and CDR2 ANQGSEA. The CDR3 bases are TGCAGCGTTGAAGATCAGAGGGGTCCTTCGAGAAAACTGTTTTTT. The encoded protein is CSVEDQRGPSRKLFF.

The rearrangement joins TRBV7-6 to TRBJ2-3; the match to TRBD2 covers 10 bases. CDR1 is SGHVS and CDR2 is FNYEAQ in the germline V gene. V dropped 5 bases and J dropped 2; count of bases not matched to a gene: 10. The CDR3 totals 17 residues. CDR3 residues: CASSGNLLAGVTDTQYF. CDR3 coding DNA: TGTGCCAGCAGCGGCAACCTCCTAGCGGGAGTCACAGATACGCAGTATTTT.

CDR3 bases: TGCAGCGTTGAAGATCGCGACACCTACAATGAGCAGTTCTTC. It is translated as CSVEDRDTYNEQFF. This rearrangement joins TRBV29-1 to TRBJ2-1; no definite D call. Trimming left V 0 bases short and J 2 bases short, with 8 bases between. This CDR3 comprises 14 residues. From germline, CDR1 is SQVTM and CDR2 ANQGSEA.